This TCR beta chain was identified during a study of OX40 agonist ivuxolimab in advanced cancers. Study-wide context: Three patients had partial responses: one hepatocellular carcinoma, two cutaneous melanoma.

Exclusion of a patient followed from autoimmune disease history or systemic immunosuppression. The study's findings and limits: Both CD4+ and CD8+ T cell populations in blood had undergone clonal expansion by week 6 at 0.1 to 3.0 mg/kg.

This clone appeared once. Its antigen is currently unknown. Data came from immunoSEQ multiplex PCR; TCRdb stores just in-frame clones and leaves some out. Seen here are 30,000 to 40,000 clones, about 92% observed once, and the top ten hold around a tenth. This CDR3 is 14 amino acids long. The receptor's source is an adult with an advanced solid tumor such as melanoma, head and neck, liver or kidney cancer. Sequencing used CD4+ or CD8+ T cells sorted from blood, obtained in a trial of the OX40 agonist ivuxolimab. This rearrangement joins TRBV21-1 to TRBJ1-2; TRBD1, as called in the table, went unchecked against the DNA. TRBV21-1 is noted as a pseudogene. CDR3 nucleotides: TGTGCCAGCAGCAAAGTAGAACAGGGGGACGGCTACACCTTC. Translated, it gives CASSKVEQGDGYTF.